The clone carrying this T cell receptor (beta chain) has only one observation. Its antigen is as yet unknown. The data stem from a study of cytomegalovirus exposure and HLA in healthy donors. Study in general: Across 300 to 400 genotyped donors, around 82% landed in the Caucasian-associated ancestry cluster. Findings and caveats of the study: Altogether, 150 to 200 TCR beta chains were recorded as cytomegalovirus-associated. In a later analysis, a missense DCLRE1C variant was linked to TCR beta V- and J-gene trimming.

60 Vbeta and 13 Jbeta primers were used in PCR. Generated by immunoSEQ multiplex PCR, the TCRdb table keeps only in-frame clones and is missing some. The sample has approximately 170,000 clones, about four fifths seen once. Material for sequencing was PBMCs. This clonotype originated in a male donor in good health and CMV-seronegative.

Written as DNA, the CDR3 is TGTGCCATCGGGGACAGTCCCCAAGAGACCCAGTACTTC. Amino acids: CAIGDSPQETQYF. The rearrangement uses TRBV10-3 and TRBJ2-5; 7 bases match TRBD1. The length of the CDR3 is 13 residues. The trim removed 8 bases at V and 1 base at J, leaving 4 bases unmatched. Germline V CDR1 and CDR2: ENHRY, SYGVKD.